The 24 T cell receptor beta chains reported below all come from one sample, sequenced in a study of blood T cell repertoires in COVID-19. Using immunoSEQ multiplex PCR, the repertoire was profiled, and TCRdb retains in-frame clones only, with some absent. The sample shows about 120,000 clones, around 90% of them seen only once. Material for sequencing was peripheral blood. The receptors here all came from a woman between 50 and 59 years old with active or convalescent COVID-19.

This chain links TRBV29-1 with TRBJ2-5, with 12 bases identical to TRBD2. With 6 bases clipped from V and 1 base from J, the junction kept 3 bases outside the gene matches. Germline V CDR1 and CDR2: SQVTM, ANQGSEA. The CDR3 runs 14 residues. Written as DNA, the CDR3 is TGCAGCGTGGTGGGACTAGCGGGCCAAGAGACCCAGTACTTC. This translates into CSVVGLAGQETQYF.

The chain carries TRBV24-1 and TRBJ2-7, with 13 bases fitting TRBD2. The ends lost 4 bases at V and 6 bases at J; junction bases unmatched: 8. The germline gives CDR1 KGHDR, CDR2 SFDVKD. This CDR3 comprises 16 residues. CDR3 protein: CATSDRGTSGTVEQYF. DNA for the CDR3: TGTGCCACCAGTGACCGTGGGACTAGCGGGACCGTCGAGCAGTACTTC.

The J gene is TRBJ2-1, the V gene TRBV9; 11 bases agree with TRBD2. The CDR3 length is 17 residues. Germline CDR1 SGDLS, CDR2 YYNGEE. The junction had 9 bases not matched to a gene; V was cut back by 0 bases and J by 7 bases. DNA for the CDR3: TGTGCCAGCAGCGTAGCTCTAACTAGCGGGAGTTGGAATGAGCAGTTCTTC. It encodes CASSVALTSGSWNEQFF.

The chain joins TRBV5-1 to TRBJ1-1, with TRBD1 matching over 7 bases. Losses at the gene ends were 3 bases for V and 6 bases for J; bases not matched to a gene: 11. The CDR3 length is 15 residues. Per the germline V gene, CDR1 is SGHRS and CDR2 is YFSETQ. CDR3 residues: CASSSNRGLRPEAFF. CDR3 bases: TGCGCCAGCAGCTCCAACAGGGGATTAAGGCCTGAAGCTTTCTTT.

The V call is TRBV4-3, the J call TRBJ2-1, with TRBD2 identical over 8 bases. The length of the CDR3 is 17 residues. Looked up from germline, CDR1 is LGHNA and CDR2 is YSLEER. Germline trimming cut 1 base from V and 0 bases from J; bases unmatched to any gene: 5. This CDR3 reads CASSQGVSGSSYNEQFF. The CDR3 region has the DNA TGCGCCAGCAGCCAAGGAGTAAGCGGGAGCTCCTACAATGAGCAGTTCTTC.

The chain carries TRBV10-3 and TRBJ2-7, with 12 positions matching TRBD1. This CDR3 comprises 15 residues. The ends lost 4 bases at V and 3 bases at J; junction bases unmatched: 4. From germline, CDR1 is ENHRY and CDR2 SYGVKD. CDR3 bases: TGTGCCATCAGTGCCGGGACAGGGGGCTTCTACGAGCAGTACTTC. As protein: CAISAGTGGFYEQYF.

DNA of the CDR3: TGTGCCAGCAGCTATACGGGTTCACCCCTCCACTTT. It codes for CASSYTGSPLHF. The chain couples TRBV5-6 to TRBJ1-6, with D hard to call. V lost 3 bases and J 9 bases, leaving 7 bases between the germline ends. The CDR3 extends over 12 amino acids. Germline lookup yields CDR1 SGHDT and CDR2 YYEEEE.

The chain employs TRBV27 and TRBJ2-3; 10 nucleotides align to TRBD2. The junction had 14 bases not matched to a gene; V was cut back by 2 bases and J by 0 bases. CDR3 size: 20 residues. CDR1 is MNHEY and CDR2 is SMNVEV in the germline V gene (reference sequence). The CDR3 reads CASSLRLAGAVGISTDTQYF. CDR3 sequence (DNA): TGTGCCAGCAGTTTACGGCTAGCGGGAGCGGTGGGAATTAGCACAGATACGCAGTATTTT.

The chain couples TRBV4-2 to TRBJ1-2; D uncertain. The V gene's germline CDR1 is LGHNA and CDR2 YNFKEQ. V was cut by 2 bases and J by 2 bases, with 9 bases left in between. This CDR3 region has 14 residues. The CDR3 here is CASSQSDTNYGYTF. The CDR3 DNA is TGTGCCAGCAGCCAATCCGACACCAACTATGGCTACACCTTC.

The rearrangement joins TRBV4-2 to TRBJ2-3; the D gene is possibly TRBD1 (7 bases). The CDR3 is 17 amino acids. V was cut by 5 bases and J by 3 bases, with 21 bases left in between. Germline lookup yields CDR1 LGHNA and CDR2 YNFKEQ. CDR3 in amino acids: CASSTPAGQLATDTQYF. The CDR3 DNA sequence: TGTGCCAGCAGCACTCCCGCGGGACAGCTCGCGACAGATACGCAGTATTTT.

J is TRBJ2-3 and V is TRBV7-8; 7 bases map to TRBD2. Per germline, CDR1 SGHVS and CDR2 FQNEAQ. The V gene end was trimmed by 3 bases and the J gene end by 6 bases; junction bases not matched to a gene: 9. This CDR3 is 15 amino acids long. CDR3 sequence reads: CASSFSGFSGDTQYF. The CDR3 nucleotides read TGTGCCAGCAGCTTTAGCGGGTTCTCCGGGGATACGCAGTATTTT.

The chain carries TRBV28 and TRBJ1-1, with D unclear. There are 12 residues in the CDR3. Germline CDR1 is MDHEN and CDR2 is SYDVKM. V was pared by 5 bases and J by 8 bases, with 12 bases between. CDR3 DNA sequence: TGTGCCAGCAGTCTAACGGTGCGGGAAGCTTTCTTT. This gives the protein CASSLTVREAFF.

Only a few counts were recorded for this clone. This rearrangement joins TRBV29-1 to TRBJ1-5; D not certain. The CDR3 totals 12 residues. In germline, CDR1 is SQVTM, CDR2 ANQGSEA. With 8 bases removed from V and 2 bases from J, the gap between germline ends came to 10 bases. In DNA form, the CDR3 reads TGCAGCACTAGGCACGGCAATCAGCCCCAGCATTTT. Translating gives CSTRHGNQPQHF.

The chain links TRBV7-9 to TRBJ2-3; weak D call: TRBD2 (6 bases). V lost 5 bases and J 5 bases, leaving 14 bases between the germline ends. The CDR3 totals 14 residues. Germline V gene sequence: CDR1 SEHNR, CDR2 FQNEAQ (reference sequence). CDR3 amino acids: CASSPGPREDTQYF. For the CDR3, the DNA is TGTGCCAGCAGCCCAGGGCCGCGGGAAGATACGCAGTATTTT.

Only a few counts were recorded for this clone. This chain joins TRBV7-2 and TRBJ2-1; 7 positions match TRBD2. Trimming cost V 7 bases and J 1 base; bases outside gene matches: 13. The CDR3 spans 17 residues. CDR1 is SGHTA, CDR2 FQGNSA, per germline. The CDR3: CASTTSRGDASYNEQFF. DNA of the CDR3: TGTGCCAGCACAACCAGTCGGGGGGACGCTTCCTACAATGAGCAGTTCTTC.

The rearrangement links TRBV28 to TRBJ2-1, with a weak D call TRBD1 (6 bases). V shed 3 bases and J shed 12 bases, with 15 bases lying between them. Germline CDR1 is MDHEN and CDR2 is SYDVKM. The CDR3 spans 13 residues. Here the CDR3 DNA reads TGTGCCAGCAGTTTTACCGGGACACAAAGGCAGTTCTTC. It is translated as CASSFTGTQRQFF.

J is TRBJ2-5 and V is TRBV7-9; possible D gene TRBD2, 6 bases. Per the germline V gene, CDR1 is SEHNR and CDR2 is FQNEAQ (reference sequence). V was shortened by 5 bases and J by 3 bases, with 10 bases between the two germline ends. CDR3 length: 13 residues. The CDR3 DNA reads as TGTGCCAGCAGCATCCCGGGGGAAGAGACCCAGTACTTC. Encoded protein: CASSIPGEETQYF.

The chain couples TRBV28 to TRBJ2-6; a possible D gene is TRBD2 (5 bases). Trimming took off 5 bases at V and 13 bases at J, with 12 bases between the two ends. The CDR3 is 12 residues long. Per the germline V gene, CDR1 is MDHEN and CDR2 is SYDVKM. CDR3 sequence: CASSGGLNVLTF. In DNA form, the CDR3 reads TGTGCCAGCAGTGGAGGCCTAAATGTCCTGACTTTC.

The V gene is TRBV7-9, the J gene TRBJ2-3, with a possible D match to TRBD2 (7 bases). The length of the CDR3 is 16 residues. The V end lost 1 base, the J end lost 7 bases, and 18 bases lay between the germline ends. The germline V gene has CDR1 SEHNR and CDR2 FQNEAQ (reference sequence). The CDR3, as DNA: TGTGCCAGCAGCTTAGTGGCTAGCGGAGGGGGAAATACGCAGTATTTT. Its translation: CASSLVASGGGNTQYF.

V gene TRBV9 combines with J gene TRBJ1-3; a possible D gene is TRBD1 (6 bases). V was cut by 6 bases and J by 0 bases, with 13 bases left in between. Germline assignment: CDR1 SGDLS and CDR2 YYNGEE. CDR3 length: 15 residues. Here the CDR3 reads CASNSKGDSGNTIYF. The CDR3 nucleotides are TGTGCCAGCAACTCAAAGGGGGACTCTGGAAACACCATATATTTT.

This chain connects TRBV7-3 to TRBJ1-5; 7 bases agree with TRBD1. Germline V gene sequence: CDR1 SGHTA, CDR2 FQGTGA. V shed 5 bases, J shed 11 bases, and the junction held 18 bases outside the gene matches. The CDR3 length is 16 residues. The chain's CDR3 is CASSPRDSHTIKTQHF. The CDR3 nucleotides are TGTGCCAGCAGCCCCCGGGACAGCCACACAATAAAAACCCAGCATTTT.

The chain combines TRBV6-1 with TRBJ2-1; 15 bases line up with TRBD2. The V segment lost 1 base and the J segment 9 bases; nucleotides outside the gene matches: 7. The CDR3 covers 17 residues. CDR1 MNHNS and CDR2 SASEGT come from the germline V gene. The CDR3 nucleotides are TGTGCCAGCAGTGAAGGTCTAGGGACTAGCGGGAGGAGTGAGCAGTTCTTC. This gives the protein CASSEGLGTSGRSEQFF.

This rearrangement joins TRBV9 to TRBJ1-2, with a tentative D call TRBD1 (5 bases). V was cut by 5 bases and J by 7 bases, with 15 bases left in between. This CDR3 has 13 amino acids. CDR1 SGDLS and CDR2 YYNGEE come from the germline V gene. The CDR3 coding sequence is TGTGCCAGCAGATCAGCGGGGGAAGGTGGCTACACCTTC. Amino acid sequence: CASRSAGEGGYTF.

The rearrangement uses TRBV9 and TRBJ2-6, with D perhaps matching TRBD2 (5 bases). Deletions cut 0 bases from V and 2 bases from J, with 12 bases between. The CDR3 spans 17 residues. Looked up from germline, CDR1 is SGDLS and CDR2 is YYNGEE. The CDR3 is CASSVGGGLTGANVLTF. CDR3 sequence (DNA): TGTGCCAGCAGCGTAGGCGGAGGCTTGACTGGGGCCAACGTCCTGACTTTC.